This T cell receptor beta chain is drawn from a study of OX40 agonist ivuxolimab in advanced cancers. At the level of the whole study: Ivuxolimab was a fully human IgG2 agonistic monoclonal antibody targeting the costimulatory receptor OX40 (CD134). Prior anti-PD-1, anti-PD-L1 or anti-CTLA-4 therapy was permitted, and 40% of dose-escalation patients had received checkpoint inhibitors. In the dose-escalation cohort, 82.7% of patients were male, and the mean age was approximately 60 years, with a range of roughly 20 to 80. Partial responses were achieved by three dose-escalation patients, of whom one had hepatocellular carcinoma and two had cutaneous melanoma. Intravenous ivuxolimab was administered to patients every 2 weeks at six dose levels: 0.01, 0.1, 0.3, 1.5, 3 and 10 mg/kg. Peripheral TCRbeta sequencing aimed to test whether ivuxolimab altered TCR sequence diversity and caused clonal T-cell expansion. Of the roughly 52 patients in dose escalation, about 20 had hepatocellular carcinoma, about 15 had melanoma, 9 had renal cell carcinoma and 9 had head and neck cancer. The paper describes the monotherapy dose-escalation part (N of about 47 patients) of the phase I trial of ivuxolimab. Paper-wide results and their limitations: On average, CD8+ T cells showed more expanded clones than CD4+ T cells after ivuxolimab. Low levels of normalized T-cell clonal expansion were also shown by some nonresponding patients. Partial responders in the 0.1-3.0 mg/kg groups had among the lowest normalized peripheral clonal expansion, especially among CD8+ T cells. At doses from 0.1 to 3.0 mg/kg, clonal expansion was seen in both CD4+ and CD8+ blood T cells between baseline and week 6. Antigen specificity was not determined for the clonally expanded peripheral T cells.

To note about this clone: It lacks a known antigen. The input lacks base qualities; no much larger clone sits a single base away.

Genomic DNA was isolated from the sorted cells so that the TCRbeta CDR3 region could be sequenced. TCRbeta CDR3 regions were sequenced using the immunoSEQ Assay. As stored in TCRdb, this immuneACCESS dataset retains in-frame rearrangements with V and J assigned. A fraction of the clones does not appear; measured against another copy, unresolved V genes explain less than half of the discrepancy, and the remainder lacks a known reason. Within this sample are 25,000 to 40,000 clones, with around 87% of them counted one time only. Under 30% of the sample is taken by the ten largest. The trial excluded patients who had a history of autoimmune disease or who were on systemic immunosuppression. Peripheral blood for TCR sequencing was drawn from every dose cohort at baseline, at cycle 4 day 1 and at cycle 7 day 1. Samples were obtained from an open-label, multicenter, first-in-human phase I dose-escalation trial of ivuxolimab. Adults with locally advanced or metastatic melanoma, renal cell, hepatocellular, or head and neck squamous cell carcinoma were enrolled in the trial. CD4+ and CD8+ T cells were sorted separately from peripheral blood before TCR sequencing.

Based on the germline V gene (reference sequence), the CDR1 and CDR2 sequences are LNHDA and SQIVND. Taken from cysteine to phenylalanine, the CDR3 has 13 residues. Only the CDR3 region is kept as DNA, spanning 39 bases read in frame from base 1. Trimming at the junction amounts to 6 bases on V and 5 bases on J, and the germline ends lie 13 bases apart. This chain joins TRBV19 to TRBJ1-2; no D gene call is confident. The sequence derives from an adult with an advanced solid tumor such as melanoma, head and neck, liver or kidney cancer. The specimen comprised CD4+ or CD8+ T cells sorted from blood, sampled in a trial of the OX40 agonist ivuxolimab. The nucleotide sequence reads TGTGCCAGTAGCGCTGGGATTAGTTATGGCTACACCTTC. It is translated as CASSAGISYGYTF. The reference TRBV19 and TRBJ1-2 proteins fill in what lies around the CDR3, so the full variable domain reads DGGITQSPKYLFRKEGQNVTLSCEQNLNHDAMYWYRQDPGQGLRLIYYSQIVNDFQKGDIAEGYSVSREKKESFPLTVTSAQKNPTAFYLCASSAGISYGYTFGSGTRLTVV.